This T cell receptor beta chain was recovered during a study of glioma-infiltrating T cells after dendritic cell vaccination. Noted time point: after dendritic cell vaccination, including at tumor progression/relapse. Generated by immunoSEQ multiplex PCR, the TCRdb table keeps only in-frame clones and is missing some. Counted here are about 87,000 clones, less than 90% occurring once; the ten biggest clones make up 6% to 8.5%. The input for sequencing was blood, taken after dendritic cell vaccination. This receptor was identified in a human donor with glioblastoma.

The CDR3 DNA is TGTGCCAGCAGCTTCGGGGCGGGCGGGGGGGCCTTGGATGAGCAGTTCTTC. Amino acids: CASSFGAGGGALDEQFF. The V and J genes are TRBV13 and TRBJ2-1; 9 bases agree with TRBD2. The CDR3 runs 17 residues. V shed 3 bases and J 8 bases; nucleotides not matched to a gene: 14. Germline V gene lookup returns CDR1 PRHDT and CDR2 FYEKMQ (reference sequence).